These 26 T cell receptor beta chains originate from one sample sequenced in a study of tumor-infiltrating lymphocytes in localized non-small cell lung cancer. Produced via immunoSEQ multiplex PCR; TCRdb's table is partial and in-frame only. The data contain fewer than 15,000 clones, 60% to 80% of them seen just once; the ten biggest clones take up around an eighth. Sequences were obtained from uninvolved lung tissue not adjacent to the tumor. These receptors came from a human donor with non-small cell lung cancer.

This sequence joins TRBV19 and TRBJ2-1; tentative D call: TRBD2 (5 bases). The V end lost 5 bases, the J end lost 1 base, and 12 bases lay between the germline ends. There are 15 residues in the CDR3. Germline-derived CDR1 and CDR2 are LNHDA and SQIVND (reference sequence). Here the CDR3 DNA reads TGTGCCAGTAGTCTCCAGACGGGGTCCTACAATGAGCAGTTCTTC. Residues: CASSLQTGSYNEQFF. The full variable domain, rest sourced from reference TRBV19 and TRBJ2-1, is DGGITQSPKYLFRKEGQNVTLSCEQNLNHDAMYWYRQDPGQGLRLIYYSQIVNDFQKGDIAEGYSVSREKKESFPLTVTSAQKNPTAFYLCASSLQTGSYNEQFFGPGTRLTVL.

V is TRBV19 and J is TRBJ2-1, with 9 bases fitting TRBD2. Trimming at V came to 8 bases and at J to 5 bases, leaving 13 bases not matched to a gene. CDR3 size: 16 residues. CDR1 and CDR2 (germline): LNHDA, SQIVND (reference sequence). CDR3 coding DNA: TGTGCCAGTTCCCCGTCGGCGGGGGGGCAAGACAATGAGCAGTTCTTC. Its translation: CASSPSAGGQDNEQFF. Drawing the rest from reference TRBV19 and TRBJ2-1, the complete variable domain is DGGITQSPKYLFRKEGQNVTLSCEQNLNHDAMYWYRQDPGQGLRLIYYSQIVNDFQKGDIAEGYSVSREKKESFPLTVTSAQKNPTAFYLCASSPSAGGQDNEQFFGPGTRLTVL.

The CDR3 loop is CASSMQTSGGTYNEQFF. For the CDR3, the DNA is TGTGCCAGTAGTATGCAGACTAGCGGGGGGACTTACAATGAGCAGTTCTTC. The genes are TRBV19 and TRBJ2-1, with 13 nucleotides matching TRBD2. After removal of 3 bases from V and 4 bases from J, the junction contained 6 bases not matched to a gene. The germline V gene has CDR1 LNHDA and CDR2 SQIVND (reference sequence). The CDR3 length is 17 residues.

This chain links TRBV2 with TRBJ2-5, with D perhaps matching TRBD2 (5 bases). Trimming left V 4 bases short and J 0 bases short, with 9 bases between. Germline-derived CDR1 and CDR2 are SNHLY and FYNNEI. This CDR3 spans 14 amino acids. CDR3 nucleotide sequence: TGTGCCAGCAGTGTTCGAGCGGACCAAGAGACCCAGTACTTC. This sequence encodes CASSVRADQETQYF. The full variable domain, with the rest looked up from reference TRBV2 and TRBJ2-5, is EPEVTQTPSHQVTQMGQEVILRCVPISNHLYFYWYRQILGQKVEFLVSFYNNEISEKSEIFDDQFSVERPDGSNFTLKIRSTKLEDSAMYFCASSVRADQETQYFGPGTRLLVL.

The V and J genes are TRBV28 and TRBJ1-4; no firm D call. Germline V gives CDR1 MDHEN, CDR2 SYDVKM. Trimming cost V 2 bases and J 3 bases, with 4 bases left between them. The CDR3 loop spans 13 amino acids. In DNA form, the CDR3 reads TGTGCCAGCAGTTTAACAGCTAATGAAAAACTGTTTTTT. Protein: CASSLTANEKLFF. The full variable domain, in which reference TRBV28 and TRBJ1-4 provide the parts outside the CDR3, is DVKVTQSSRYLVKRTGEKVFLECVQDMDHENMFWYRQDPGLGLRLIYFSYDVKMKEKGDIPEGYSVSREKKERFSLILESASTNQTSMYLCASSLTANEKLFFGSGTQLSVL.

The gene calls are TRBV7-9 and TRBJ1-5; D not resolved. CDR3 length equals 12 residues. V was clipped by 2 bases and J by 7 bases, with 6 bases between them. CDR1 and CDR2 (germline): SEHNR, FQNEAQ (reference sequence). The CDR3 protein is CASSLPGQPQHF. CDR3 coding DNA: TGTGCCAGCAGCTTACCGGGGCAGCCCCAGCATTTT.

This clone appeared a few times. This sample includes further DNA sequences coding for the same CDR3. This chain joins TRBV9 and TRBJ2-1, with 7 bases lining up with TRBD2. The length of the CDR3 is 16 residues. Germline V gene lookup returns CDR1 SGDLS and CDR2 YYNGEE. V dropped 0 bases and J dropped 4; count of bases not matched to a gene: 7. CDR3 sequence (DNA): TGTGCCAGCAGCGTAGCGGGTCAGCGGGGATACAATGAGCAGTTCTTC. Residues: CASSVAGQRGYNEQFF. Full variable domain (outside the CDR3, taken from reference TRBV9 and TRBJ2-1): DSGVTQTPKHLITATGQRVTLRCSPRSGDLSVYWYQQSLDQGLQFLIQYYNGEERAKGNILERFSAQQFPDLHSELNLSSLELGDSALYFCASSVAGQRGYNEQFFGPGTRLTVL.

V gene TRBV10-3 combines with J gene TRBJ2-7, with D perhaps matching TRBD2 (5 bases). The CDR3 has 15 residues. Germline CDR1 and CDR2: ENHRY and SYGVKD. Trimming stripped 1 base from V and 0 bases from J, with 10 bases between. This CDR3 is CAISEWRRSSYEQYF. The CDR3 nucleotides read TGTGCCATCAGTGAGTGGCGGAGGAGCTCCTACGAGCAGTACTTC.

CDR3 DNA: TGTGCCAGCAGCTTAGATACTAGCGGGAGGGCCGGGCAGTACTTC. Its protein product is CASSLDTSGRAGQYF. The gene calls are TRBV11-2 and TRBJ2-7; 13 bases are a match to TRBD2. Germline-derived CDR1 and CDR2 are SGHAT and FQNNGV. The CDR3 is made up of 15 amino acids. The V segment lost 0 bases and the J segment 9 bases; nucleotides outside the gene matches: 5.

This chain links TRBV11-3 with TRBJ2-1, with 10 bases aligning to TRBD2. Germline CDR1 and CDR2: SGHNT and YENEEA. V lost 5 bases, J lost 9 bases, and 13 bases stayed unmatched. CDR3 length: 16 amino acids. The CDR3, as DNA: TGTGCCAGCAGCGGCGACAAGACTAGCGGGTTGACTGAGCAGTTCTTC. It is translated as CASSGDKTSGLTEQFF.

The V gene is TRBV13, the J gene TRBJ1-1; the match to TRBD1 covers 11 bases. After removal of 4 bases from V and 1 base from J, the junction contained 11 bases not matched to a gene. The CDR3 has 18 residues. Germline assignment: CDR1 PRHDT and CDR2 FYEKMQ (reference sequence). In nucleotides, the CDR3 is TGTGCCAGCAGCTCCCCCGGGACAGGGGGTTCGGGGAACACTGAAGCTTTCTTT. This encodes CASSSPGTGGSGNTEAFF.

The chain joins TRBV9 to TRBJ2-1; 9 bases agree with TRBD2. Trimming removed 4 bases from V and 1 base from J; junction bases left unmatched: 9. The CDR3 has 17 amino acids. The germline V gene encodes CDR1 SGDLS and CDR2 YYNGEE. The CDR3 coding sequence is TGTGCCAGCAGCACGGACGGGGCGGGAGGGTCCTACAATGAGCAGTTCTTC. This sequence encodes CASSTDGAGGSYNEQFF.

The V call is TRBV7-2, the J call TRBJ2-2, with a possible D match to TRBD2 (5 bases). The CDR3 consists of 14 residues. The germline CDR1 and CDR2 sequences are SGHTA and FQGNSA. The V end lost 5 bases, the J end lost 6 bases, and 13 bases lay between the germline ends. The CDR3 region has the DNA TGTGCCAGCAGCCCCGCCGTGGGAGCCGGGGAGCTGTTTTTT. Protein: CASSPAVGAGELFF.

In its sample, this clone was seen once. For the CDR3, the DNA is TGTGCCTGGGGGAAGGGGCTAGCGGGGCCAGATACGCAGTATTTT. Its protein product is CAWGKGLAGPDTQYF. The chain employs TRBV30 and TRBJ2-3; 9 nucleotides line up with TRBD2. Germline lookup yields CDR1 GTSNPN and CDR2 SVGIG (reference sequence). Germline trimming cut 5 bases from V and 4 bases from J; bases unmatched to any gene: 10. This CDR3 comprises 15 residues.

This clone was seen a handful of times. This chain joins TRBV9 and TRBJ2-2; no reliable D call. CDR3 size: 15 residues. Between the trimmed V and J ends, which lost 0 bases and 3 bases, there was a span of 9 bases. CDR1 SGDLS and CDR2 YYNGEE come from the germline V gene. CDR3 sequence (DNA): TGTGCCAGCAGCGTAGCTGGGCTAGACACCGGGGAGCTGTTTTTT. This translates into CASSVAGLDTGELFF.

V usage is TRBV7-2 and J usage is TRBJ1-1; D unclear. The V gene lost 1 base and the J gene lost 5 bases, with 5 bases spanning the gap. Germline loops: CDR1 SGHTA, CDR2 FQGNSA. There are 12 residues in the CDR3. The CDR3 sequence is CASSLVVTEAFF. CDR3 sequence (DNA): TGTGCCAGCAGCTTAGTAGTAACTGAAGCTTTCTTT.

Only one count was recorded for this clone. V usage is TRBV30 and J usage is TRBJ2-7; D not certain. The V and J ends lost 3 bases and 0 bases respectively, with 12 bases between them. This CDR3 has 14 amino acids. Germline-derived CDR1 and CDR2 are GTSNPN and SVGIG (reference sequence). The CDR3 sequence is CAWRYDLSSYEQYF. CDR3 nucleotides: TGTGCCTGGAGATACGATTTAAGCTCCTACGAGCAGTACTTC.

This chain uses TRBV19 with TRBJ2-3, with D possibly matching TRBD1 (6 bases). CDR3 length equals 16 residues. V lost 3 bases and J 1 base, leaving 14 bases between the germline ends. CDR1 is LNHDA and CDR2 is SQIVND in the germline V gene (reference sequence). The CDR3 DNA reads as TGTGCCAGTAGTATCCCCGATGGGGGCGGCACAGATACGCAGTATTTT. Protein sequence: CASSIPDGGGTDTQYF.

This clone turned up a few times. The V call is TRBV7-6, the J call TRBJ2-1, with TRBD2 matching over 10 bases. The CDR3 is 16 amino acids. The trim removed 1 base at V and 6 bases at J, leaving 6 bases unmatched. Germline-derived CDR1 and CDR2 are SGHVS and FNYEAQ. CDR3 in DNA: TGTGCCAGCAGCTTAGGGGTAGCGGGAGGATCCAATGAGCAGTTCTTC. Translation: CASSLGVAGGSNEQFF.

This sequence joins TRBV7-2 and TRBJ2-5; D possibly corresponds to TRBD2 (6 bases). V was trimmed by 2 bases and J by 6 bases, leaving 10 bases between them. CDR3 length equals 13 residues. Germline-derived CDR1 and CDR2 are SGHTA and FQGNSA. CDR3 in amino acids: CASSLWGEKTQYF. CDR3 DNA: TGTGCCAGCAGCTTATGGGGGGAAAAGACCCAGTACTTC.

This clone was picked up one time. The rearrangement joins TRBV6-6 to TRBJ1-1, with 7 positions matching TRBD1. V shed 6 bases, J shed 5 bases, and the junction held 9 bases outside the gene matches. This CDR3 has 14 residues. Germline V gene data show CDR1 as MNHNY and CDR2 as SVGAGI (reference sequence). The CDR3, as DNA: TGTGCCAGCAGCTATCAGGGGGTGGGTACTGAAGCTTTCTTT. Amino acids: CASSYQGVGTEAFF.

The chain recombines TRBV5-1 with TRBJ1-1; the D is unclear. Deletions cut 1 base from V and 7 bases from J, with 11 bases between. CDR3 length: 13 amino acids. Germline CDR1 is SGHRS and CDR2 is YFSETQ. The CDR3 protein is CASSLNGEREAFF. The CDR3 DNA reads as TGCGCCAGCAGCTTGAATGGGGAGCGTGAAGCTTTCTTT.

The genes are TRBV9 and TRBJ2-1; a weak D match, TRBD2 (6 bases). Germline lookup yields CDR1 SGDLS and CDR2 YYNGEE. V shed 3 bases and J shed 2 bases, with 6 bases lying between them. The CDR3 consists of 13 residues. CDR3 residues: CASSGGAYNEQFF. DNA of the CDR3: TGTGCCAGCAGCGGGGGGGCCTACAATGAGCAGTTCTTC.

The chain uses TRBV28 and TRBJ1-2; 7 bases are shared with TRBD1. CDR3 length: 11 residues. V lost 8 bases to trimming and J lost 4 bases; unmatched junction nucleotides: 1. CDR1 and CDR2 from the germline V gene are MDHEN and SYDVKM. CDR3 nucleotide sequence: TGTGCCAGCTCAGGGGGCTATGGCTACACCTTC. As protein: CASSGGYGYTF.

This clone appeared a few times. The chain employs TRBV4-3 and TRBJ2-3, with D perhaps TRBD1 or TRBD2 (6 bases each). Between the trimmed V and J ends, which lost 4 bases and 6 bases, there was a span of 20 bases. Germline CDR1 and CDR2: LGHNA and YSLEER. This CDR3 contains 16 residues. The CDR3 nucleotides are TGCGCCAGCAGCCGCGGGGACAACTTAGGAGTGGATACGCAGTATTTT. The encoded protein is CASSRGDNLGVDTQYF.

This clone has a single count. V is TRBV19 and J is TRBJ1-5, with a tentative D call TRBD1 (5 bases). Trimming removed 6 bases at V and 3 bases at J, with 15 bases between. Germline V gives CDR1 LNHDA, CDR2 SQIVND (reference sequence). The CDR3 has 15 amino acids. Here the CDR3 reads CASRQDGGHNQPQHF. CDR3 sequence (DNA): TGTGCCAGTAGGCAAGACGGAGGACACAATCAGCCCCAGCATTTT.